The clone carrying this T cell receptor (beta chain) has more than one count but fewer than ten. What it binds is not known. The entry originates in a study of CD8+CD57+ T cells in acquired aplastic anemia. Study overall: The mean DNA yield obtained from sorted CD4+ and CD8+ cells came to 3.2 ug. General observations from the study: Both patients and controls carried the same twenty-nine CD8+ CDR3 sequences.

By flow cytometry, patients selected for sequencing had shown an expansion of CD8+CD57+ cells. No patient had been given any therapy when blood was sampled. The germline V gene has CDR1 ENHRY and CDR2 SYGVKD. This CDR3 region has 14 residues. V shed 10 bases and J 2 bases; nucleotides not matched to a gene: 10. Researchers used genomic DNA as the template to profile TCR beta VDJ and CDR3. TCRdb called the reads again in MiXCR, with one record for every CDR3 protein. The sample holds hundreds of thousands of distinct CDR3 sequences, over 25% seen once. This clonotype was obtained from a human donor with aplastic anemia. The chain has TRBV10-3 and TRBJ2-7; the match to TRBD1 covers 8 bases. The sequencing input was sorted CD4+, CD8+, or CD8+CD57+ T cells (not recorded which) from PBMCs. Here the CDR3 reads CASTRQGPTYEQYF. The CDR3 bases are TGTGCCAGCACGAGACAGGGGCCTACCTACGAGCAGTACTTC.